A selection of T cell receptor beta chains follows, all from one sample in a study of blood T cell repertoires in COVID-19. TCRdb's table, derived via immunoSEQ multiplex PCR, lists solely in-frame clones and lacks some. Of 95,000 to 150,000 clones in the sample, roughly 79% were seen once. Material: peripheral blood. These receptors originate from a man between 70 and 80 years old with acute or convalescent COVID-19. CDR3s include the opening cysteine and the closing phenylalanine or tryptophan. D genes are given only for firm matches.

j_call v_call d_call cdr3_length cdr3_aa
TRBJ1-3 TRBV5-6 NA 14 CASSLFGWGNTIYF
TRBJ1-2 TRBV28 NA 14 CASTKVFRVYGYTF
TRBJ1-2 TRBV24-1 NA 14 CAVSTGATSYGYTF
TRBJ1-5 TRBV19 TRBD1 16 CASSTAGQGGNQPQHF
TRBJ1-5 TRBV18 TRBD1 16 CASSPYGDSGNQPQHF
TRBJ2-1 TRBV4-3 NA 15 CASSQDRSTYNEQFF
TRBJ2-7 TRBV9 TRBD2 18 CASSVVPTTSGGAYEQYF
TRBJ1-2 TRBV27 NA 14 CASRAQGTPAGYTF
TRBJ2-2 TRBV6-6 TRBD2 18 CASSPRTSGGAVTGELFF
TRBJ2-2 TRBV14 NA 15 CASSRGLFNTGELFF
TRBJ1-2 TRBV5-6 NA 14 CASSAGVGTYGYTF
TRBJ1-6 TRBV5-6 NA 12 CASSLLNSPLHF
TRBJ2-5 TRBV5-1 TRBD2 14 CASSLRERGETQYF
TRBJ2-7 TRBV18 NA 12 CASSLTAYEQYF
TRBJ1-1 TRBV27 NA 17 CASSLSFRRVLDTEAFF
TRBJ2-3 TRBV5-5 NA 13 CASSLLGEDTQYF
TRBJ1-4 TRBV19 NA 15 CASSNPGSSNEKLFF
TRBJ1-5 TRBV6-2/TRBV6-3 NA 16 CASSYSSQGFIKPQHF
TRBJ2-3 TRBV9 TRBD2 17 CASSALGSGGPLDTQYF
TRBJ1-5 TRBV18 TRBD1 18 CASSLTGTGGNSNQPQHF
TRBJ1-2 TRBV6-2/TRBV6-3 TRBD1 19 CASSSLLSSRGQDNYGYTF
TRBJ2-7 TRBV30 NA 19 CAWSPIRREQGRSSYEQYF